This entry lists 7 T cell receptor beta chains sequenced from one sample in a study of blood T cell repertoires in COVID-19. Measured with immunoSEQ multiplex PCR; TCRdb has only the in-frame clones, and not every one. The repertoire holds 150,000 to 200,000 clones, roughly three quarters seen once, with around 5.4% in the top ten. The sample comprised peripheral blood. All receptors derive from a woman aged 40 to 50 with COVID-19, enrolled during active disease.

The gene calls are TRBV7-2 and TRBJ2-5, with D perhaps TRBD2 (6 bases). V dropped 3 bases and J dropped 4 bases, with 15 bases sitting between them. Germline loops: CDR1 SGHTA, CDR2 FQGNSA. CDR3 size: 15 residues. The CDR3 sequence is CASSFGTGVGETQYF. Here the CDR3 DNA reads TGTGCCAGCAGCTTCGGAACGGGAGTCGGAGAGACCCAGTACTTC.

This chain connects TRBV7-9 to TRBJ2-3; 9 nucleotides match TRBD2. Germline values: CDR1 SEHNR, CDR2 FQNEAQ (reference sequence). The CDR3 has 14 amino acids. The J segment lost 7 bases and the V segment lost 4 bases, leaving 6 bases of the junction unmatched. The CDR3 protein is CASSSWTSVNTQYF. The CDR3 DNA reads TGTGCCAGCAGCTCTTGGACTAGCGTGAATACGCAGTATTTT. The entire variable domain, with the rest obtained from reference TRBV7-9 and TRBJ2-3, is as follows: DTGVSQNPRHKITKRGQNVTFRCDPISEHNRLYWYRQTLGQGPEFLTYFQNEAQLEKSRLLSDRFSAERPKGSFSTLEIQRTEQGDSAMYLCASSSWTSVNTQYFGPGTRLTVL.

This chain links TRBV10-3 with TRBJ2-1; 11 bases fit TRBD1. The CDR3 contains 14 residues. J gave up 9 bases and V 6 bases, and 7 bases lay outside the gene matches. Germline V gives CDR1 ENHRY, CDR2 SYGVKD. CDR3 amino acids: CAIRGTGGAGEQFF. Written as DNA, the CDR3 is TGTGCCATCAGAGGGACAGGGGGGGCAGGTGAGCAGTTCTTC.

The chain uses TRBV6-7 and TRBJ1-5; TRBD1 is a possible D gene (6 bases). TRBV6-7 is an open reading frame, and its role is uncertain. The CDR3 is 15 amino acids. V was trimmed by 2 bases and J by 6 bases, leaving 14 bases between them. CDR3 residues: CASSYLAARGQPQHF. As DNA, the CDR3 is TGTGCCAGCAGTTACCTCGCGGCCAGGGGTCAGCCCCAGCATTTT.

The chain couples TRBV7-8 to TRBJ2-7, with 8 nucleotides matching TRBD2. The junction had 6 bases not matched to a gene; V was cut back by 3 bases and J by 2 bases. CDR1 and CDR2 (germline): SGHVS, FQNEAQ. This CDR3 has 15 residues. This CDR3 is CASSLGSGTTYEQYF. DNA for the CDR3: TGTGCCAGCAGCTTGGGTAGCGGGACGACCTACGAGCAGTACTTC.

This chain links TRBV7-7 with TRBJ2-3; D unresolved. The CDR3 is 16 residues long. Trimming stripped 1 base from V and 0 bases from J, with 11 bases between. Germline assignment: CDR1 SSHAT and CDR2 FNYEAQ (reference sequence). The CDR3 sequence is CASSLGLNPSTDTQYF. The CDR3 DNA sequence: TGTGCCAGCAGCTTAGGGCTGAATCCTAGCACAGATACGCAGTATTTT.

The rearrangement joins TRBV28 to TRBJ1-1; the match to TRBD1 covers 7 bases. Unmatched junction bases numbered 10, after V lost 6 bases and J lost 9 bases. CDR1 and CDR2 from the germline V gene are MDHEN and SYDVKM. The CDR3 is 13 amino acids. This CDR3 reads CASRKRSGQKAFF. Written as DNA, the CDR3 is TGTGCCAGCAGAAAGAGGTCGGGACAGAAAGCTTTCTTT.